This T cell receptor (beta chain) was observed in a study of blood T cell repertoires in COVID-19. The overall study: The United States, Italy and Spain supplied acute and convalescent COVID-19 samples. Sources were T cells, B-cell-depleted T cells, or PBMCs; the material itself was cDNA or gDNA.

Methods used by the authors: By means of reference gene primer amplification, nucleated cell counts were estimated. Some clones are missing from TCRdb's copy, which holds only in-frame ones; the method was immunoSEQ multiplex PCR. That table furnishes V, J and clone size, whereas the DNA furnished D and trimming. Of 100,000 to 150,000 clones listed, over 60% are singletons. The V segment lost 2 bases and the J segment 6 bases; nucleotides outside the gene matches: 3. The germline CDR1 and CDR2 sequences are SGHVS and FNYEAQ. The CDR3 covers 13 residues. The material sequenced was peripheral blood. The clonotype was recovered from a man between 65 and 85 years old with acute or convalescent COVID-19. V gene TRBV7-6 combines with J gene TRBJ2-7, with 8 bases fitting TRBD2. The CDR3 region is CASSLSGGVEQYF. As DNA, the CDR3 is TGTGCCAGCAGCTTATCGGGAGGGGTCGAGCAGTACTTC.